This TCR beta chain comes out of a study of shared clonotypes between healthy human individuals. The study's findings and limits: On the whole, naive subsets had larger estimated richness than memory subsets had.

Trimming left V 5 bases short and J 2 bases short, with 15 bases between. Looked up from germline, CDR1 is SGHTA and CDR2 is FQGNSA. This CDR3 region has 15 residues. Deep-level settings were used for running the assay. Original processing notes: ImmunoSEQ junction-only sequences lacked quality scores, so their filtering differed. Measured with immunoSEQ multiplex PCR; TCRdb has only the in-frame clones, and not every one. V and J calls and clone size are those listed in that table; D and trimming were worked out from the DNA. The sample has about 1.5 million clones; 95% to 99% are singletons. A remark on this clone: The antigen remains unidentified.

Sequences were obtained from naive CD4+ T cells sorted from blood. As to subset: CD45RA+ positively selected. The rearrangement uses TRBV7-2 and TRBJ2-5; D ambiguous. This clonotype was obtained from a man aged 25 to 40 in good health. Here the CDR3 DNA reads TGTGCCAGCAGCAAAAGGTGGACGGTGCAAGAGACCCAGTACTTC. Amino acids: CASSKRWTVQETQYF.